This T cell receptor (beta chain) was sequenced in a study of regulatory T cells in long-lasting Graves disease. Of note for this clonotype: Antigen unknown.

CDR3 length: 15 amino acids. Trimming took 3 bases from V and 3 from J; bases not matched to a gene: 8. Whole-study findings and limits: TRBV28, TRBJ1-2 and TRBJ2-5 were favored in persistent disease. Newly diagnosed Graves' patients exceeded persistent ones in TCR diversity.

Time point reported: persistent/refractory GD, antithyroid drugs over 5 years with positive TRAb. Generation of the TCR library employed RNA extracted from PBMCs. In building TCR beta libraries, iRepertoire HTBI primers were used together with Arm-PCR of CDR3 regions. TCRdb analysed the multiplex PCR reads with MiXCR anew, one entry per CDR3 protein. The table has some 420,000 distinct CDR3 sequences, around a fifth seen once; the top ten hold around 13%. This clonotype was obtained from a female donor with Graves disease. The rearrangement uses TRBV12-3 or TRBV12-4 and TRBJ2-7; 7 positions match TRBD2. The sample consisted of peripheral blood mononuclear cells (PBMCs), taken when the disease was refractory, from a patient treated with antithyroid drugs. The CDR3 region is CASSFMWEGFYEQYF. CDR3 DNA: TGTGCCAGCAGTTTTATGTGGGAGGGATTCTACGAGCAGTACTTC.